Below, 29 T cell receptor beta chains from the same sample are listed, as sequenced in a study of vaccination effects on CD4 cells after COVID-19. Pools of viral peptides were used by the ViraFEST assay to expand antigen-specific CD4+ T cells ahead of sequencing. Subsequent to 10 days of culture, CD4+ T cells were isolated. Each participant received a vaccine that was either BNT162b2 or mRNA-1273, given as two doses. Sequenced by immunoSEQ multiplex PCR; TCRdb stores in-frame clones only, minus some. The data hold roughly 71,000 clones, with approximately 81% observed a single time. Antigen specificity for these receptors is unknown. The sample here was CD4+ T cells from PBMCs cultured with HCoV-229E spike peptides, taken after COVID-19 vaccination. The receptors here all came from a human donor who received a COVID-19 vaccine.

This clone was seen only a few times. The rearrangement joins TRBV7-2 to TRBJ2-2; 8 bases map to TRBD2. V dropped 2 bases and J dropped 6; count of bases not matched to a gene: 2. The CDR3 is 14 amino acids. The germline V gene encodes CDR1 SGHTA and CDR2 FQGNSA. DNA for the CDR3: TGTGCCAGCAGCTTACAACTAGCGGCCGGGGAGCTGTTTTTT. Its protein product is CASSLQLAAGELFF.

This clone was seen a few times. This rearrangement joins TRBV6-5 to TRBJ2-2, with 7 bases that match TRBD1. Germline CDR1 MNHEY, CDR2 SVGAGI. This CDR3 has 15 residues. V was pared by 6 bases and J by 0 bases, with 4 bases of the junction left unmatched. Here the CDR3 DNA reads TGTGCCAGCAGACTCGGGACAGCGAACACCGGGGAGCTGTTTTTT. Its translation is CASRLGTANTGELFF.

This clone has a handful of counts. The genes are TRBV20-1 and TRBJ1-1; TRBD1 is a possible D gene (6 bases). V lost 5 bases to trimming and J lost 6 bases, with 7 bases between them. This CDR3 contains 10 residues. Germline CDR1 and CDR2: DFQATT and SNEGSKA (reference sequence). DNA for the CDR3: TGCAGTGCTGGGGGCCCTGAAGCTTTCTTT. Its protein is CSAGGPEAFF.

The J gene is TRBJ1-1, the V gene TRBV2; no clear D gene. Germline-derived CDR1 and CDR2 are SNHLY and FYNNEI. The ends were cut back, 3 bases at V and 0 bases at J, with 11 bases in the middle. CDR3 length: 15 residues. CDR3 DNA: TGTGCCAGCAGTGAGCGGGTGTCTGTGAACACTGAAGCTTTCTTT. It codes for CASSERVSVNTEAFF.

The rearrangement joins TRBV18 to TRBJ1-4, with 7 bases lining up with TRBD1. The CDR3 loop spans 15 amino acids. In germline, CDR1 is KGHSH, CDR2 LQKENI. Unmatched junction bases numbered 4, after V lost 2 bases and J lost 4 bases. The CDR3 DNA sequence: TGTGCCAGCTCACCAGGGACAGTACTTAATGAAAAACTGTTTTTT. Translated: CASSPGTVLNEKLFF.

The chain employs TRBV14 and TRBJ1-1; a weak D match, TRBD1 (5 bases). CDR1 and CDR2 (germline): SGHDN, FVKESK. Trimming left V 2 bases short and J 0 bases short, with 22 bases between. The CDR3 is 19 amino acids. The DNA for the CDR3 is TGTGCCAGCAGCCAATTCTCCCCTGGGTCAGGGAAACTGAACACTGAAGCTTTCTTT. This translates into CASSQFSPGSGKLNTEAFF.

The V gene is TRBV3-1 (or the pseudogene TRBV3-2), the J gene TRBJ2-5; 10 bases agree with TRBD2. V was clipped by 0 bases and J by 2 bases; unmatched bases: 9. This CDR3 is 18 amino acids long. CDR1 is LGHDT and CDR2 is YNNKEL in the germline V gene (reference sequence). CDR3: CASSQDLGLAGEQETQYF. CDR3 DNA sequence: TGTGCCAGCAGCCAAGATCTAGGGCTAGCGGGGGAACAAGAGACCCAGTACTTC.

V usage is TRBV4-3 and J usage is TRBJ1-1; D gene ambiguous. Trimming removed 0 bases from V and 1 base from J, with 12 bases in between. This CDR3 has 16 residues. Germline CDR1 is LGHNA and CDR2 is YSLEER. The chain's CDR3 is CASSQEGKGSNTEAFF. CDR3 DNA: TGCGCCAGCAGCCAAGAAGGCAAGGGCTCGAACACTGAAGCTTTCTTT.

The chain couples TRBV15 to TRBJ1-2; 9 positions agree with TRBD1. The CDR3 sequence is 15 residues long. V shed 2 bases and J 4 bases; nucleotides not matched to a gene: 5. Germline CDR1 LNHNV, CDR2 YYDKDF (reference sequence). This chain's CDR3 is CATSRPGQGPYGYTF. In DNA form, the CDR3 reads TGTGCCACCAGCAGACCGGGACAGGGACCCTATGGCTACACCTTC.

The J gene is TRBJ2-5, the V gene TRBV5-6; 8 nucleotides align to TRBD1. This CDR3 region has 16 residues. V was clipped by 1 base and J by 0 bases; unmatched bases: 5. CDR1 SGHDT and CDR2 YYEEEE come from the germline V gene. CDR3 in amino acids: CASSLFTGGYQETQYF. CDR3 DNA: TGTGCCAGCAGCTTGTTTACAGGGGGATACCAAGAGACCCAGTACTTC. Together with reference TRBV5-6 and TRBJ2-5, the CDR3 gives the full variable domain: DAGVTQSPTHLIKTRGQQVTLRCSPKSGHDTVSWYQQALGQGPQFIFQYYEEEERQRGNFPDRFSGHQFPNYSSELNVNALLLGDSALYLCASSLFTGGYQETQYFGPGTRLLVL.

The sample holds a few counts of this clone. This chain joins TRBV28 and TRBJ2-2, with D possibly TRBD1 on 6 matching bases. The CDR3 covers 14 residues. Germline V gene data show CDR1 as MDHEN and CDR2 as SYDVKM. V was trimmed by 11 bases and J by 2 bases, leaving 15 bases between them. The CDR3 loop is CAGRGSLNTGELFF. DNA of the CDR3: TGTGCCGGTAGGGGGAGTCTCAACACCGGGGAGCTGTTTTTT.

The rearrangement links TRBV6-5 to TRBJ2-3, with D possibly called TRBD1 or TRBD2 (6 bases each). The CDR3 is 16 amino acids. The ends were cut back, 4 bases at V and 1 base at J, with 15 bases in the middle. Germline V CDR1 and CDR2: MNHEY, SVGAGI. In DNA, the CDR3 is TGTGCCAGCAGTTCCGTCCGGGGGCTGGGCACAGATACGCAGTATTTT. This codes for CASSSVRGLGTDTQYF.

This clone was seen a few times. V gene TRBV25-1 combines with J gene TRBJ1-2; 11 nucleotides match TRBD1. Per the germline V gene, CDR1 is MGHDK and CDR2 is SYGVNS. Trimming removed 2 bases from V and 3 bases from J; junction bases left unmatched: 2. The CDR3 loop spans 15 amino acids. For the CDR3, the DNA is TGTGCCAGCAGTGAACCGGGACAGGGGGACTATGGCTACACCTTC. Translated: CASSEPGQGDYGYTF.

This clone is medium-sized. The J gene is TRBJ1-1, the V gene TRBV11-2; TRBD1 aligns across 8 bases. Trimming cost V 5 bases and J 4 bases; bases outside gene matches: 3. The CDR3 has 13 amino acids. Germline V lookup: CDR1 SGHAT, CDR2 FQNNGV. CDR3 nucleotide sequence: TGTGCCAGCAGCCTCACAGGGGGCACTGAAGCTTTCTTT. Amino acid sequence: CASSLTGGTEAFF.

J is TRBJ2-3 and V is TRBV18, with 10 bases lining up with TRBD2. V lost 5 bases to trimming and J lost 5 bases; unmatched junction nucleotides: 7. The germline gives CDR1 KGHSH, CDR2 LQKENI. The CDR3 spans 15 residues. CDR3 sequence: CASSALAGGEDTQYF. Written as DNA, the CDR3 is TGTGCCAGCTCAGCCTTAGCGGGGGGAGAAGATACGCAGTATTTT.

The gene calls are TRBV21-1 and TRBJ2-4. TRBV21-1 is assigned pseudogene status. The CDR3 has 17 residues. The CDR3 sequence: CASSLPIRGRAKNIQYF. CDR3 DNA sequence: TGTGCCAGCAGCCTACCAATCCGGGGGCGGGCCAAAAACATTCAGTACTTC.

This chain connects TRBV5-1 to TRBJ2-3; 8 bases are shared with TRBD2. This CDR3 has 15 amino acids. CDR1 and CDR2 (germline): SGHRS, YFSETQ. V dropped 0 bases and J dropped 3; count of bases not matched to a gene: 3. CDR3 loop: CASSLELAVTDTQYF. The CDR3 nucleotides are TGCGCCAGCAGCTTGGAACTAGCGGTTACAGATACGCAGTATTTT.

The chain joins TRBV27 to TRBJ2-1; the D gene is possibly TRBD1 (5 bases). The ends were cut back, 3 bases at V and 9 bases at J, with 9 bases in the middle. The germline V gene encodes CDR1 MNHEY and CDR2 SMNVEV (reference sequence). CDR3 length equals 12 residues. The DNA of the CDR3 is TGTGCCAGCAGTTTCTACGACAGTGAGCAGTTCTTC. Its protein is CASSFYDSEQFF.

V is TRBV12-3 or TRBV12-4 and J is TRBJ2-2, with D possibly TRBD1 on 5 matching bases. V lost 7 bases and J lost 9, with 9 bases in between. The CDR3 length is 11 residues. The CDR3 loop is CASTQGRELFF. For the CDR3, the DNA is TGTGCCAGCACCCAGGGAAGGGAGCTGTTTTTT.

The gene calls are TRBV6-1 and TRBJ2-7, with 8 bases matching TRBD2. The germline V gene has CDR1 MNHNS and CDR2 SASEGT. CDR3 size: 16 residues. Trimming removed 4 bases from V and 4 bases from J; junction bases left unmatched: 12. The CDR3 DNA reads as TGTGCCAGCAGTGCTCCCCTAGCGGGCGGGCTTTACGAGCAGTACGTC. It encodes CASSAPLAGGLYEQYV.

The rearrangement links TRBV7-3 to TRBJ2-1; TRBD2 aligns across 8 bases. Germline V CDR1 and CDR2: SGHTA, FQGTGA. The CDR3 consists of 14 residues. The V segment lost 5 bases and the J segment 12 bases; nucleotides outside the gene matches: 12. Here the CDR3 DNA reads TGTGCCAGCAGCCTCGGGGGGGCCGAGTTGGGGCAGTTCTTC. This translates into CASSLGGAELGQFF.

The V and J genes are TRBV6-6 and TRBJ2-5, with TRBD2 identical over 14 bases. The CDR3 runs 16 residues. The J segment lost 3 bases and the V segment lost 6 bases, leaving 6 bases of the junction unmatched. Germline V gene data show CDR1 as MNHNY and CDR2 as SVGAGI (reference sequence). CDR3 in amino acids: CASRSPGLAGEETQYF. The DNA for the CDR3 is TGTGCCAGCAGAAGCCCGGGACTAGCGGGGGAAGAGACCCAGTACTTC.

The chain joins TRBV5-4 to TRBJ2-7, with D perhaps TRBD1 (5 bases). The V gene lost 2 bases and the J gene lost 3 bases, with 12 bases spanning the gap. CDR3 length: 14 residues. Per the germline V gene, CDR1 is SGHNT and CDR2 is YYREEE (reference sequence). CDR3: CASSFGGRDYEQYV. The CDR3 DNA is TGTGCCAGCAGCTTTGGCGGCAGGGACTACGAGCAGTACGTC.

V usage is TRBV29-1 and J usage is TRBJ1-5, with D possibly being TRBD1 (5 bases). The germline gives CDR1 SQVTM, CDR2 ANQGSEA. Trimming pared 5 bases from V and 4 bases from J, leaving 12 bases between. This CDR3 region has 13 residues. Written as DNA, the CDR3 is TGCAGCGTTCCGGGACGACTGAATCAGCCCCAGCATTTT. It specifies CSVPGRLNQPQHF.

The rearrangement uses TRBV18 and TRBJ2-7, with a weak D call TRBD2 (5 bases). Germline-derived CDR1 and CDR2 are KGHSH and LQKENI. This CDR3 comprises 14 residues. The germline V and J ends were trimmed by 3 bases and 4 bases, with 13 bases remaining between them. The CDR3 nucleotides are TGTGCCAGCTCACCGACGGCCGGACTTTACGAGCAGTACGTC. Amino acids: CASSPTAGLYEQYV.

The V call is TRBV19, the J call TRBJ2-7; possibly TRBD1 or TRBD2 for D (6 bases each). The CDR3 sequence is 15 residues long. CDR1 LNHDA and CDR2 SQIVND come from the germline V gene (reference sequence). The V end was cut by 2 bases, the J end by 3 bases, with 14 bases between. The DNA of the CDR3 is TGTGCCAGTAGTATAAAGGGGGGACCTATCTACGAGCAGTACGTC. Translated, it gives CASSIKGGPIYEQYV.

The chain recombines TRBV18 with TRBJ2-5; weak D call: TRBD1 (5 bases). CDR1 is KGHSH and CDR2 is LQKENI in the germline V gene. This CDR3 region has 13 residues. Trimming cost V 5 bases and J 4 bases, with 11 bases left between them. The CDR3 protein is CASSNQGGETQYF. CDR3 coding DNA: TGTGCCAGCTCAAATCAGGGTGGAGAGACCCAGTACTTC.

V is TRBV18 and J is TRBJ2-5; D is unresolved. Germline values: CDR1 KGHSH, CDR2 LQKENI. CDR3 size: 14 residues. V shed 1 base and J shed 2 bases, with 8 bases lying between them. This chain's CDR3 is CASSPREIQETQYF. CDR3 nucleotide sequence: TGTGCCAGCTCACCACGGGAAATTCAAGAGACCCAGTACTTC. The entire variable domain, with the rest obtained from reference TRBV18 and TRBJ2-5, is as follows: NAGVMQNPRHLVRRRGQEARLRCSPMKGHSHVYWYRQLPEEGLKFMVYLQKENIIDESGMPKERFSAEFPKEGPSILRIQQVVRGDSAAYFCASSPREIQETQYFGPGTRLLVL.

The V gene is TRBV5-1, the J gene TRBJ2-5; either TRBD1 or TRBD2 may fit D (5 bases each). V was shortened by 3 bases and J by 2 bases, with 8 bases between the two germline ends. This CDR3 is built from 13 residues. The V gene's germline CDR1 is SGHRS and CDR2 YFSETQ. The chain's CDR3 is CASSYGGQETQYF. The DNA for the CDR3 is TGCGCCAGCAGCTATGGGGGACAAGAGACCCAGTACTTC.